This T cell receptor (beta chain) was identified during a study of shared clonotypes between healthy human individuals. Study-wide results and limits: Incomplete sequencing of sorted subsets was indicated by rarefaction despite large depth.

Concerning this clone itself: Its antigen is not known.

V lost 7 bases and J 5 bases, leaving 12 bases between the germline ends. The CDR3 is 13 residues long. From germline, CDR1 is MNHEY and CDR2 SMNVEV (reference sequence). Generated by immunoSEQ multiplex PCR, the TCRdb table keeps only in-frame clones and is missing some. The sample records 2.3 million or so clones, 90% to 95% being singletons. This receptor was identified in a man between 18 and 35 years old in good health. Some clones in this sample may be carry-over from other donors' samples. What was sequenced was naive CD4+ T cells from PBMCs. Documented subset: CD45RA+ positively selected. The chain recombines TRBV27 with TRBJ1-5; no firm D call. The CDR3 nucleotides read TGTGCCAGCAAAGGAGGAGAGTATCAGCCCCAGCATTTT. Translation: CASKGGEYQPQHF.